This TCR beta chain was profiled in a study of STAT3 mutations in large granular lymphocyte leukemia. As for the study in general: Roughly 38% of treated T-LGLL patients showed hematologic response to immunosuppression. Broader study findings: Differing intervals and regimens complicate linking therapy response to clone burden. Persisting codominant clonotypes may have hidden a small pathogenic clone. No sample exists from the first appearance of each clone. Every T-LGLL patient had at least one immunodominant TCRbeta clonotype.

Generated by immunoSEQ multiplex PCR, the TCRdb table keeps only in-frame clones and is missing some. Of about 13,000 clones detected, under 95% appear once; the ten largest clones hold 33%. This clone occurred once. Its antigen remains unidentified. CDR3 length: 14 residues. V shed 5 bases and J 6 bases; nucleotides not matched to a gene: 4. Germline values: CDR1 MNHEY, CDR2 SVGAGI. This TCR was sampled from a man aged 40-49 years with T-cell large granular lymphocyte leukemia. Some clones in this sample may be carry-over from other donors' samples. Input material: peripheral blood mononuclear cells. The chain uses TRBV6-5 and TRBJ1-6; the match to TRBD1 covers 7 bases. The CDR3, as DNA: TGTGCCAGCAGTAGGTACAGGGGTAATTCACCCCTCCACTTT. Translated, it gives CASSRYRGNSPLHF.